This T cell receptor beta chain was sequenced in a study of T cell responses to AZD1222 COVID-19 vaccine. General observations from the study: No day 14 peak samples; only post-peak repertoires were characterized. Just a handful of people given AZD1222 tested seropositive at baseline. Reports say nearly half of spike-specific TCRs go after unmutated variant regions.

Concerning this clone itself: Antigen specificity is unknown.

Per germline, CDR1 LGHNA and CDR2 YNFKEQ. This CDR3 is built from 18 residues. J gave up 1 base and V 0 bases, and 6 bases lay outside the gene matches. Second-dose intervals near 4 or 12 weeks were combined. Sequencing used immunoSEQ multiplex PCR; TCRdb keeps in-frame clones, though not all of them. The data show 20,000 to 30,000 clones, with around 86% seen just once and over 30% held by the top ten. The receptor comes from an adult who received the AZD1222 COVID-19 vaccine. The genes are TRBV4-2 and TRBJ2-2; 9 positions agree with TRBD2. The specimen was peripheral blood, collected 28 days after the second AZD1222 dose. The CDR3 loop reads CASSQDPGLAGNTGELFF. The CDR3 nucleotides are TGTGCCAGCAGCCAAGATCCGGGACTAGCAGGGAACACCGGGGAGCTGTTTTTT.